This TCR beta chain was observed in a study of CD4 T cells in relation to SARS-CoV-2 and coronaviruses. CDR3 length: 14 residues. The germline V gene has CDR1 MNHNY and CDR2 SVGAGI (reference sequence). V gave up 2 bases and J gave up 6 bases; unmatched junction bases: 3. Assay used: immunoSEQ multiplex PCR; TCRdb lists only in-frame clones, some missing. Altogether more than 30,000 clones are present, approximately 83% being singletons, with the ten largest covering around 3.3%. The sample consisted of memory CD4+ T cells from PBMCs. The sequence came from an adult with COVID-19. This chain connects TRBV6-6 to TRBJ1-5, with 8 bases that match TRBD1. CDR3 amino acids: CASSYRDRLQPQHF. In nucleotides, the CDR3 is TGTGCCAGCAGTTACCGGGACAGGCTTCAGCCCCAGCATTTT.